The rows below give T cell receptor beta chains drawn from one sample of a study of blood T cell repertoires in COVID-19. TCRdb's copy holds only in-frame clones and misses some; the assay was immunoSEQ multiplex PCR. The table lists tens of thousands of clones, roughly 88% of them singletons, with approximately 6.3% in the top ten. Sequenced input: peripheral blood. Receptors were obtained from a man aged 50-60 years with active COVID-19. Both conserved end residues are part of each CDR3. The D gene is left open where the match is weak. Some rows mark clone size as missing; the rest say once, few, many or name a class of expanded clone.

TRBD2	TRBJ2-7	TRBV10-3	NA	TGTGCCATCAGTGGAGGACTAGCGATAAAGGACGAGCAGTACTTC	CAISGGLAIKDEQYF
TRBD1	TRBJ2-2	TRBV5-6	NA	TGTGCCAGCATCCGCGGGGGACAGGGGAGTACCGGGGAGCTGTTTTTT	CASIRGGQGSTGELFF
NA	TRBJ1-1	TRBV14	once	TGTGCCAGCAGTCTAGGGTGGCAGGGTTCTGAAGCTTTCTTT	CASSLGWQGSEAFF
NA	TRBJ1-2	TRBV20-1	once	TGCAGGACTCACGGGGGCTATGGCTACACCTTC	CRTHGGYGYTF
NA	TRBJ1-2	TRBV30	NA	TGTGCCTGGGGCCTCTCGGGAAAGGTTGACTATGGCTACACCTTC	CAWGLSGKVDYGYTF
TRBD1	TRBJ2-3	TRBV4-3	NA	TGCGCCAGCAGCCCCCGGACAGGGGGCATAGATACGCAGTATTTT	CASSPRTGGIDTQYF
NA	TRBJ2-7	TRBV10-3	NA	TGTGCCATCAGTGAGTCGGGGTTGGGGGGGCAGAACGAGCAGTACTTC	CAISESGLGGQNEQYF
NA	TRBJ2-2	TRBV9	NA	TGTGCCAGCAGCGTAGGTGCAGGGCAGAACACCGGGGAGCTGTTTTTT	CASSVGAGQNTGELFF
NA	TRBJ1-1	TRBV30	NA	TGTGCCTGGAGGGAGGGAACCACTGAAGCTTTCTTT	CAWREGTTEAFF
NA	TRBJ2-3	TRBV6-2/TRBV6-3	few	TGTGCCAGCAGTTACCCCATAGATACGCAGTATTTT	CASSYPIDTQYF
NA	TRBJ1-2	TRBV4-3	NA	TGCGCCAGCAGCCAGGAGGCAGCATATGGCTACACCTTC	CASSQEAAYGYTF
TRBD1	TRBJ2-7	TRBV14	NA	TGTGCCAGCAGCCTAGAGACAGGGGGCACCTACGAGCAGTACTTC	CASSLETGGTYEQYF
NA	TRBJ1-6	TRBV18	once	TGTGCCAGCTCACAAGGGGGGGGTAATTCACCCCTCCACTTT	CASSQGGGNSPLHF
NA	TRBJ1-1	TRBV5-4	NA	TGTGCCAGCAGCTTGGGGGAGGGCAGGATGAACACTGAAGCTTTCTTT	CASSLGEGRMNTEAFF
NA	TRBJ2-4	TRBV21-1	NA	TGTGCCAGCAGCAAAGGCGAGGGGGACAGAATCAAAAACATTCAGTACTTC	CASSKGEGDRIKNIQYF
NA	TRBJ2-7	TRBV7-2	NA	TGTGCCAGCAGCCTCGAAGGAGCAGTAGGTCCCTACGAGCAGTACTTC	CASSLEGAVGPYEQYF
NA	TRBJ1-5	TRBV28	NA	TGTGCCAGCACCCGTCCAGGGGCCTATAGCAATCAGCCCCAGCATTTT	CASTRPGAYSNQPQHF
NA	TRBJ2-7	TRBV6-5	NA	TGTGCCAGCAGTACCCTAGGACAGTCCTACGAGCAGTACTTC	CASSTLGQSYEQYF
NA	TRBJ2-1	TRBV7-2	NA	TGTGCCAGCAGCTTAGTAGCGCCAGGCTCCTACAATGAGCAGTTCTTC	CASSLVAPGSYNEQFF
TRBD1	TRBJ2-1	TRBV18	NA	TGTGCCAGCTCACTCGACAGGGGCTCCTACAATGAGCAGTTCTTC	CASSLDRGSYNEQFF
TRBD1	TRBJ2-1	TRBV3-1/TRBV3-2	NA	TGTGCCAGCAGGTTTCTCGACAGGGGTGAGCAGTTCTTC	CASRFLDRGEQFF
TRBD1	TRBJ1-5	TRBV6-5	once	TGTGCCAGCAGTTACGGAGGGGGCGAGGGGCCCCAGCATTTT	CASSYGGGEGPQHF
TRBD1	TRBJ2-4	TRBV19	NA	TGTGCCAGTAGTATGGAAAGGGGACAGGGGGCGCGGTCGAACATTCAGTACTTC	CASSMERGQGARSNIQYF
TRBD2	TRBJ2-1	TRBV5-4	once	TGTGCCAGCGGGGACCGGGCTAGCGGGTCCTACAATGAGCAGTTCTTC	CASGDRASGSYNEQFF
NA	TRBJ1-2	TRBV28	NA	TGTGCCAGCAGTATTGGGACTGAGTATGGCTACACCTTC	CASSIGTEYGYTF
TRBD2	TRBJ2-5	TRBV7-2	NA	TGTGCCAGCAGCTTAGCGCGGGGGTCGACCCAAGAGACCCAGTACTTC	CASSLARGSTQETQYF
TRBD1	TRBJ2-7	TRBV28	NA	TGTGCCAGCAGTTTATTCCGGGACAGGGCCTTTCACGAGCAGTACTTC	CASSLFRDRAFHEQYF
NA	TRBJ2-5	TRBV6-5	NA	TGTGCGAGCACGTTTAATCAAGAGACCCAGTACTTC	CASTFNQETQYF
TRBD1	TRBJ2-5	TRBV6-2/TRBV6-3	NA	TGTGCCAGCAGTTCATTCCCGAGACAGGGGGCCGAGACCCAGTACTTC	CASSSFPRQGAETQYF